The 5 T cell receptor beta chains presented below share a single source sample, sequenced in a study of blood T cell repertoires in COVID-19. The method was immunoSEQ multiplex PCR; TCRdb's version includes in-frame clones alone and lacks a portion of them. This table holds approximately 53,000 clones, around 90% found once. Sequencing used peripheral blood. All receptors derive from a woman over 75 with COVID-19, enrolled during active disease.

This clone was seen only a few times. The rearrangement joins TRBV5-1 to TRBJ1-3; D is undetermined. In germline, CDR1 is SGHRS, CDR2 YFSETQ. V gave up 0 bases and J gave up 0 bases, with 7 bases separating them. The CDR3 extends over 15 amino acids. The chain's CDR3 is CASSLDSLSGNTIYF. CDR3 bases: TGCGCCAGCAGCTTGGACAGCCTCTCTGGAAACACCATATATTTT.

This clone was detected only once. V and J are TRBV10-3 and TRBJ2-7; no definite D call. The CDR3 length is 11 residues. Deletions cut 6 bases from V and 5 bases from J, with 8 bases between. Germline V gene sequence: CDR1 ENHRY, CDR2 SYGVKD. CDR3 residues: CAIRSVDEQYF. CDR3 nucleotides: TGTGCCATCAGGTCCGTCGACGAGCAGTACTTC.

This chain links TRBV30 with TRBJ2-2; D perhaps matches TRBD1 (5 bases). The V gene's germline CDR1 is GTSNPN and CDR2 SVGIG (reference sequence). Trimming cost V 8 bases and J 7 bases, with 20 bases left between them. CDR3 length: 14 amino acids. The CDR3: CALVPQGRIGELFF. In nucleotides, the CDR3 is TGTGCCCTGGTCCCCCAGGGCAGAATCGGGGAGCTGTTTTTT.

The rearrangement joins TRBV6-5 to TRBJ1-2; 10 bases agree with TRBD1. From germline, CDR1 is MNHEY and CDR2 SVGAGI. The CDR3 extends over 14 amino acids. Germline trimming cut 6 bases from V and 1 base from J; bases unmatched to any gene: 2. CDR3 region: CASRTGGSNYGYTF. The CDR3 nucleotides read TGTGCCAGCAGGACAGGGGGCAGTAACTATGGCTACACCTTC.

The gene calls are TRBV6-5 and TRBJ2-7; no clear D gene. CDR1 is MNHEY, CDR2 SVGAGI, per germline. This CDR3 region has 13 residues. V was pared by 4 bases and J by 6 bases, with 13 bases between. This chain's CDR3 is CASSFGSGREQYF. CDR3 sequence (DNA): TGTGCCAGCAGTTTCGGCTCAGGCCGCGAGCAGTACTTC.